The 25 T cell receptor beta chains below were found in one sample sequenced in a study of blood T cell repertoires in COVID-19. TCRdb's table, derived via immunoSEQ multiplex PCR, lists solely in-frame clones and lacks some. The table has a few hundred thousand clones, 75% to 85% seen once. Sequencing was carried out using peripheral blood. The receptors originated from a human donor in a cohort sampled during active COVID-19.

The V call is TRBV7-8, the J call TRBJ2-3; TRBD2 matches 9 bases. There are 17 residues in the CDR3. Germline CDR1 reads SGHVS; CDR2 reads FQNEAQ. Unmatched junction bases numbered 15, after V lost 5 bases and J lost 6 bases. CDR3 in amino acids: CASSLHRGGGAEDTQYF. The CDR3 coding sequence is TGTGCCAGCAGCCTACATAGGGGCGGGGGGGCTGAGGATACGCAGTATTTT.

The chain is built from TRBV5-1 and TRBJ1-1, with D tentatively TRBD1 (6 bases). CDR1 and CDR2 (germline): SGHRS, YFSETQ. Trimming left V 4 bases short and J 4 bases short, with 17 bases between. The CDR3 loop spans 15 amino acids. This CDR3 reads CASSPQGRRLTEAFF. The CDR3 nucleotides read TGCGCCAGCAGCCCACAGGGACGGCGCCTCACTGAAGCTTTCTTT.

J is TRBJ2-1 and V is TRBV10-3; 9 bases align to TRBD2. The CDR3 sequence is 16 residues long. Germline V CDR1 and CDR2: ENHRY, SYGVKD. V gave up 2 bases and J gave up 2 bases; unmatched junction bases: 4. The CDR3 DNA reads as TGTGCCATCAGTGAGGTAGCGGGGGTGCCCTACAATGAGCAGTTCTTC. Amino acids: CAISEVAGVPYNEQFF.

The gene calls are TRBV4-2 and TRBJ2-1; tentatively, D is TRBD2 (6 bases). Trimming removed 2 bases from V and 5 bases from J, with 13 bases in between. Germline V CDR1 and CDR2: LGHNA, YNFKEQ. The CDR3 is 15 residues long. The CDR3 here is CASSQILSGDNEQFF. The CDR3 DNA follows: TGTGCCAGCAGCCAAATTTTGTCGGGAGACAATGAGCAGTTCTTC.

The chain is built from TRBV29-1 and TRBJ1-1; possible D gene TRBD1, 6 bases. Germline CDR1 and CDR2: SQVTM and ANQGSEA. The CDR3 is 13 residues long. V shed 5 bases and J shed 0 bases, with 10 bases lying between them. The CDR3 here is CSVRGGMNTEAFF. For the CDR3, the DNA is TGCAGCGTTAGGGGGGGAATGAACACTGAAGCTTTCTTT.

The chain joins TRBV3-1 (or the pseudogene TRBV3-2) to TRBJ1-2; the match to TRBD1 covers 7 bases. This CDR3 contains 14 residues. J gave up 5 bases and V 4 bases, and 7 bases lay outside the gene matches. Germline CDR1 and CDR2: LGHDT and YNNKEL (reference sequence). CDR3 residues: CASSLGTAPYGYTF. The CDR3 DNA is TGTGCCAGCAGCCTGGGGACAGCGCCTTATGGCTACACCTTC.

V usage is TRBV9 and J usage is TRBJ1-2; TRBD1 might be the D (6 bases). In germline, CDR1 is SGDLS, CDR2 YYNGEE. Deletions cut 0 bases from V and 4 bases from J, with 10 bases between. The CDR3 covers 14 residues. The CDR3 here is CASSVAGQFYGYTF. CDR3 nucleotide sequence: TGTGCCAGCAGCGTAGCCGGACAGTTCTATGGCTACACCTTC.

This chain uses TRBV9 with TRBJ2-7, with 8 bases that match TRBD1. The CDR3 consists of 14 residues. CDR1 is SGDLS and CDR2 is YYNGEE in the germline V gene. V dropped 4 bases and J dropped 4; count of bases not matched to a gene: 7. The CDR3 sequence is CASSPRGQSYEQYF. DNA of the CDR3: TGTGCCAGCAGCCCCAGGGGGCAGTCTTACGAGCAGTACTTC.

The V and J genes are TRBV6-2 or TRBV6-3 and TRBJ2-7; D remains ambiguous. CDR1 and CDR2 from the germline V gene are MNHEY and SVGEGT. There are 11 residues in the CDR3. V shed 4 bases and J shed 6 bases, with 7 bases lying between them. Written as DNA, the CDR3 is TGTGCCAGCAGTTCCCTCGGCGAGCAGTACTTC. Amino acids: CASSSLGEQYF.

DNA for the CDR3: TGTGCCAGCAGCCAAGTTCGAGTAGCGAACACCGGGGAGCTGTTTTTT. This gives the protein CASSQVRVANTGELFF. The chain combines TRBV3-1 (or the pseudogene TRBV3-2) with TRBJ2-2; unclear D gene. Germline lookup yields CDR1 LGHDT and CDR2 YNNKEL (reference sequence). The CDR3 covers 16 residues. The V end was cut by 1 base, the J end by 0 bases, with 9 bases between.

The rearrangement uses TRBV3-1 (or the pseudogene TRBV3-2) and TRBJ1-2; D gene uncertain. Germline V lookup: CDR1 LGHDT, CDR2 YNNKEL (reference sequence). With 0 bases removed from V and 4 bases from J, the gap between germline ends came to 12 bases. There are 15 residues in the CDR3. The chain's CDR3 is CASSQDSGVFYGYTF. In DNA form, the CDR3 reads TGTGCCAGCAGCCAAGATTCAGGCGTCTTCTATGGCTACACCTTC.

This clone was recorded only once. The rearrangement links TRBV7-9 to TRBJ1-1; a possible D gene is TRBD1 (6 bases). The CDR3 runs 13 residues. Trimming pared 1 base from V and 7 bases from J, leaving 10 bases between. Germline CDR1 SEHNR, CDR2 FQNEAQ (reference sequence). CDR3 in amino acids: CASSLGTVNEAFF. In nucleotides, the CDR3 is TGTGCCAGCAGCTTAGGGACAGTAAATGAAGCTTTCTTT.

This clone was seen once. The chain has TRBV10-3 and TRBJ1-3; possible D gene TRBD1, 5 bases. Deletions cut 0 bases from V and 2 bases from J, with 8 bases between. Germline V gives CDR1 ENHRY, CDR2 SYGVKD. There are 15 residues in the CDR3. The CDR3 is CAISESRDAGNTIYF. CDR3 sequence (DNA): TGTGCCATCAGTGAGTCGCGGGACGCTGGAAACACCATATATTTT.

The chain's CDR3 is CASGLAGAQQETQYF. In DNA form, the CDR3 reads TGTGCCTCGGGACTAGCGGGGGCCCAGCAAGAGACCCAGTACTTC. The chain joins TRBV30 to TRBJ2-5; 14 bases line up with TRBD2. The CDR3 totals 15 residues. Germline CDR1 is GTSNPN and CDR2 is SVGIG (reference sequence). V trimming: 7 bases; J trimming: 2 bases; junction bases outside the gene matches: 6.

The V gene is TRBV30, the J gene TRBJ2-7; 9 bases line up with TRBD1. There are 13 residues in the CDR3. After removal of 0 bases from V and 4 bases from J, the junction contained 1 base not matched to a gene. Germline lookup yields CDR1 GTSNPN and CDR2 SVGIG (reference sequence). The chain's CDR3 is CAWSVGQGYEQYF. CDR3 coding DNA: TGTGCCTGGAGTGTTGGACAGGGGTACGAGCAGTACTTC.

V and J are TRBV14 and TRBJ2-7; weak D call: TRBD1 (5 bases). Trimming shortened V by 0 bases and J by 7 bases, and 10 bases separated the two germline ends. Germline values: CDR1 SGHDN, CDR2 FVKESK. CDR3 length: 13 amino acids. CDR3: CASSQDRVGEQYF. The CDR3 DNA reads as TGTGCCAGCAGCCAAGACAGGGTCGGGGAGCAGTACTTC.

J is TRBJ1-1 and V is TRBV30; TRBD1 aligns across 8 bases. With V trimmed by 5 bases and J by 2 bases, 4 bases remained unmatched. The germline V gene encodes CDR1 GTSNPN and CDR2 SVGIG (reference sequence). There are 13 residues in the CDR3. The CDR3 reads CAWAGQGNTEAFF. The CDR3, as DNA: TGTGCCTGGGCCGGACAGGGCAACACTGAAGCTTTCTTT. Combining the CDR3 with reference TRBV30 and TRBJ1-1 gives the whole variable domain SQTIHQWPATLVQPVGSPLSLECTVEGTSNPNLYWYRQAAGRGLQLLFYSVGIGQISSEVPQNLSASRPQDRQFILSSKKLLLSDSGFYLCAWAGQGNTEAFFGQGTRLTVV.

The CDR3 DNA reads as TGTGCCACCTGGGGGACAATGGTAGTCAATGAGCAGTTCTTC. The encoded protein is CATWGTMVVNEQFF. This chain links TRBV2 with TRBJ2-1; possibly TRBD1 for D (6 bases). The CDR3 contains 14 residues. Germline V CDR1 and CDR2: SNHLY, FYNNEI. Trimming shortened V by 10 bases and J by 6 bases, and 19 bases separated the two germline ends.

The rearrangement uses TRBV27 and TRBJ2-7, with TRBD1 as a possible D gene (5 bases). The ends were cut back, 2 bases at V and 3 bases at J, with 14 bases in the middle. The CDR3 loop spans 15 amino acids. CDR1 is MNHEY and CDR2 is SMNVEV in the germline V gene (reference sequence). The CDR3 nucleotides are TGTGCCAGCAGTTTAAGTAAGTTGACAGACTACGAGCAGTACTTC. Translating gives CASSLSKLTDYEQYF.

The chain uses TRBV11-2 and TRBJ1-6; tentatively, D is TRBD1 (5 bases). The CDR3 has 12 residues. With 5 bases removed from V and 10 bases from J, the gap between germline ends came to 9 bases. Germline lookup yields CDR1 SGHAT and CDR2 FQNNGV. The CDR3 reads CASSRGTSPLHF. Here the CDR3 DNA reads TGTGCCAGCAGCAGGGGAACGTCACCCCTCCACTTT.

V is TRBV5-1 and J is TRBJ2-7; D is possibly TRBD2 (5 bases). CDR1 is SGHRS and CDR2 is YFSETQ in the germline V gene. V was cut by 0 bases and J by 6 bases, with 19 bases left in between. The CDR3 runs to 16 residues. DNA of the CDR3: TGCGCCAGCAGCTTGGCCACCGTCAGAGGACTGGCCGAGCAGTACTTC. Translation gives CASSLATVRGLAEQYF.

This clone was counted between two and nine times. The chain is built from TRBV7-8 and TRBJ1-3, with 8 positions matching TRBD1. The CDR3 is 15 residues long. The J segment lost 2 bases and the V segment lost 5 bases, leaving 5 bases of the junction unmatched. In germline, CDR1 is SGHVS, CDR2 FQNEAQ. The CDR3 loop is CASSPTGGTGNTIYF. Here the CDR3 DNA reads TGTGCCAGCAGCCCAACAGGGGGGACTGGAAACACCATATATTTT.

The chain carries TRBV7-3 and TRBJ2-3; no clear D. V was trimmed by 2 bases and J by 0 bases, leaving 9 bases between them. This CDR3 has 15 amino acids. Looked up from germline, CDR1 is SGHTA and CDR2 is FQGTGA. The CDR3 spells CASSLSPFSTDTQYF. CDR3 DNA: TGTGCCAGCAGCTTATCCCCCTTTAGCACAGATACGCAGTATTTT.

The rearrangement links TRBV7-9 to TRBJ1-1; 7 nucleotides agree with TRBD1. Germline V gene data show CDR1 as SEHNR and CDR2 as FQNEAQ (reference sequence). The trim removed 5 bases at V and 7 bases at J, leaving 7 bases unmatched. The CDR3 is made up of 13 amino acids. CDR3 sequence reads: CASSPWTGNEAFF. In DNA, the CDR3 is TGTGCCAGCAGCCCATGGACAGGAAATGAAGCTTTCTTT.

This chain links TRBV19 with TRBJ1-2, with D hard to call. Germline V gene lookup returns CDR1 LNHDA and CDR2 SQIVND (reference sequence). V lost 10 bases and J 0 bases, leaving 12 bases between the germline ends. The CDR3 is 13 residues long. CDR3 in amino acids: CATRDKTNYGYTF. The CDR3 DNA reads TGTGCCACTAGAGACAAGACTAACTATGGCTACACCTTC.